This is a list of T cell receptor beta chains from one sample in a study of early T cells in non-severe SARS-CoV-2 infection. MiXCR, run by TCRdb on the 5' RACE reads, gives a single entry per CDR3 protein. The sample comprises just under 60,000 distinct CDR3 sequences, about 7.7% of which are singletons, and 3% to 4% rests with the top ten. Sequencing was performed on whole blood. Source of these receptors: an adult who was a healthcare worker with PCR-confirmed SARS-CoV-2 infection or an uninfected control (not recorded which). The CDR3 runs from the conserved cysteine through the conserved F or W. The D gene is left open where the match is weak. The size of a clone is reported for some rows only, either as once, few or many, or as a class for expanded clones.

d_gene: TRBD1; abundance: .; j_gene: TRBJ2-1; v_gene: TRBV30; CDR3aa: CARERQGISNEQFF; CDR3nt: TGTGCCAGGGAGAGACAGGGGATCTCAAATGAGCAGTTCTTC
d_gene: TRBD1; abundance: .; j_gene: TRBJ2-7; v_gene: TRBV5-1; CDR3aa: CASSLLYDRVSSYEQYF; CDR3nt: TGCGCCAGCAGCTTGCTCTACGACAGGGTCAGCTCCTACGAGCAGTACTTC
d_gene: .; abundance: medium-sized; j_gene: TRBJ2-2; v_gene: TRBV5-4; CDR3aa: CASSLGERRTTGELFF; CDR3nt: TGTGCCAGCAGCCTTGGAGAGCGACGGACCACCGGGGAGCTGTTTTTT
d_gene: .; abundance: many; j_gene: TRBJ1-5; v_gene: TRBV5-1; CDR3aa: CASSLVVGEDQPQHF; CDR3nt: TGCGCCAGCAGCTTGGTGGTAGGGGAAGATCAGCCCCAGCATTTT
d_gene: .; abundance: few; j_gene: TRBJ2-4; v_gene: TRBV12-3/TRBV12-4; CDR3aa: CASSWGWRNVDIQYF; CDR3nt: TGTGCCAGCAGTTGGGGATGGAGAAATGTGGACATTCAGTACTTC
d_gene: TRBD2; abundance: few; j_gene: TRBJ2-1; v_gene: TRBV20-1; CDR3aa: CSARRTSGSSYNEQFF; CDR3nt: TGCAGTGCTAGGCGGACTAGCGGGAGCTCCTACAATGAGCAGTTCTTC
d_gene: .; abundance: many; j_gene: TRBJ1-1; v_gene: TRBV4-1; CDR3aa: CASSQAPRKLNTEAFF; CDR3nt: TGCGCCAGCAGCCAAGCTCCAAGGAAGTTGAACACTGAAGCTTTCTTT
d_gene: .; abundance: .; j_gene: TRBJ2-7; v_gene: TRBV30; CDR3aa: CAWQRGAGNEQYF; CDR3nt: TGTGCCTGGCAGAGAGGGGCAGGAAACGAGCAGTACTTC
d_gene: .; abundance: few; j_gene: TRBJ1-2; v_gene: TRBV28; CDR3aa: CASSVGEFYGYTF; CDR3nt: TGTGCCAGCAGTGTCGGGGAGTTTTATGGCTACACCTTC
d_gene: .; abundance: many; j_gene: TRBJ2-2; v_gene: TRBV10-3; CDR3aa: CAISEGHRGSGELFF; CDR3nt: TGTGCCATCAGTGAAGGGCATCGTGGGAGCGGGGAGCTGTTTTTT
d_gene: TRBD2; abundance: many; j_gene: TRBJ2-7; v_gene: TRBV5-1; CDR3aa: CASSSGLGPGSYEQYF; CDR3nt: TGCGCCAGCAGCTCCGGACTAGGTCCGGGTAGCTACGAGCAGTACTTC
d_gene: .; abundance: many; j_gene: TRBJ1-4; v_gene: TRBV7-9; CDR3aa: CASSQGLQTPNEKLFF; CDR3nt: TGTGCCAGCAGCCAGGGCCTACAGACCCCTAATGAAAAACTGTTTTTT
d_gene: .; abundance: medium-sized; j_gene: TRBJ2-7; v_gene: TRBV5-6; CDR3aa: CASSARDTSYEQYF; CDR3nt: TGTGCCAGCAGCGCCCGGGACACCTCCTACGAGCAGTACTTC
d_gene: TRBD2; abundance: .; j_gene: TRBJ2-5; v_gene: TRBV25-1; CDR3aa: CASSEGTSMGETQYF; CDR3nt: TGTGCCAGCAGTGAAGGGACTAGCATGGGGGAGACCCAGTACTTC
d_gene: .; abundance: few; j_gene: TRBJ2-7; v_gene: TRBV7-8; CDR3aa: CASSLAQGGSYEQYF; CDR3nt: TGTGCCAGCAGCTTAGCTCAGGGGGGCTCCTACGAGCAGTACTTC
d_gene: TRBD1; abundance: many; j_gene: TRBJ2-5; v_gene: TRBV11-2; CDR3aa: CASSRDRGPETQYF; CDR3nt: TGTGCCAGCAGCCGGGACAGGGGGCCCGAGACCCAGTACTTC
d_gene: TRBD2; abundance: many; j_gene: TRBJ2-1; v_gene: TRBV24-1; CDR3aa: CATSDRGPTGGHAYNEQFF; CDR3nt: TGTGCCACCAGTGACCGTGGGCCGACGGGAGGCCACGCCTACAATGAGCAGTTCTTC